This T cell receptor beta chain emerged from a study of blood T cells in healthy people across ages. A word on this clonotype: Its antigen remains unidentified.

A second PCR of 7 to 11 cycles used a sample-barcoded 5' primer and a J-beta primer mix. TCRdb passed the 5' RACE reads through MiXCR, listing each CDR3 protein once. The sample consists of almost 550,000 distinct CDR3 sequences, approximately 25% of them appearing once. Study results and caveats: Shifts in expanded clonotypes may have been confounded by donor CMV status, which was unknown. Getting older went along with TCR beta diversity per million T cells dropping roughly linearly.

Germline CDR1 reads MNHEY; CDR2 reads SVGEGT. Trimming cost V 2 bases and J 0 bases, with 8 bases left between them. This CDR3 is built from 15 residues. These same data were also listed under a study on T cells of mothers and their children.

The gene calls are TRBV6-2 or TRBV6-3 and TRBJ2-1; D call uncertain. This TCR came from a boy aged 5-17 years in good health. Sequenced material: blood. The CDR3 is CASSYRTGSYNEQFF. As DNA, the CDR3 is TGTGCCAGCAGTTACCGGACGGGCTCCTACAATGAGCAGTTCTTC.